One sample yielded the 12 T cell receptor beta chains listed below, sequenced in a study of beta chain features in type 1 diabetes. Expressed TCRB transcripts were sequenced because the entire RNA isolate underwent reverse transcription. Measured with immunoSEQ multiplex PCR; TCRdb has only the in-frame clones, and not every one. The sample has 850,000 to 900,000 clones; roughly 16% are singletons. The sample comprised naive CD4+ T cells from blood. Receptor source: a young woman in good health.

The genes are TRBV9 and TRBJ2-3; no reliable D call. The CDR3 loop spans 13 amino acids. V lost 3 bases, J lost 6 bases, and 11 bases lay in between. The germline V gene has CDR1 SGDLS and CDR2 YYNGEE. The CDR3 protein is CASSAVSPDTQYF. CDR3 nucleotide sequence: TGTGCCAGCAGCGCCGTTTCACCGGATACGCAGTATTTT.

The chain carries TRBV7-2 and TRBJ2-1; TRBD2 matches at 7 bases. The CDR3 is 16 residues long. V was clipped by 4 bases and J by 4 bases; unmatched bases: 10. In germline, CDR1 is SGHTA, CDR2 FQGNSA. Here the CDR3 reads CASSSRTSASYNEQFF. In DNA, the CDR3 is TGTGCCAGCAGCTCTAGGACTAGTGCTTCTTACAATGAGCAGTTCTTC.

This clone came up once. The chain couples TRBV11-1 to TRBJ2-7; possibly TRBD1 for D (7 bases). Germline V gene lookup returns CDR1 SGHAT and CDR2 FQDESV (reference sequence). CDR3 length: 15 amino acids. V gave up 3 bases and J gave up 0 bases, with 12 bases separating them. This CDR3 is CASSLEGAGSYEQYF. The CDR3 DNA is TGTGCCAGCAGCTTGGAGGGGGCAGGCTCCTACGAGCAGTACTTC.

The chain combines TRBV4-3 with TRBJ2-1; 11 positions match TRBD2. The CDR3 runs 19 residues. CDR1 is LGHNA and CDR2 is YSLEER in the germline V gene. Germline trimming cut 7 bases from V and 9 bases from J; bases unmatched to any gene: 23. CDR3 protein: CASKPTGVAGGDRWPEQFF. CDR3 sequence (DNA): TGCGCCAGCAAACCCACGGGGGTAGCGGGAGGGGATCGGTGGCCTGAGCAGTTCTTC.

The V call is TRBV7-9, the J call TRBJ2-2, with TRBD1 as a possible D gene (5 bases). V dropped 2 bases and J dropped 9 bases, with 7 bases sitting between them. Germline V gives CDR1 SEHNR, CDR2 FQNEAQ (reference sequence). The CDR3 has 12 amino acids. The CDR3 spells CASSLQGRELFF. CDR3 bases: TGTGCCAGCAGCTTACAGGGAAGGGAGCTGTTTTTT.

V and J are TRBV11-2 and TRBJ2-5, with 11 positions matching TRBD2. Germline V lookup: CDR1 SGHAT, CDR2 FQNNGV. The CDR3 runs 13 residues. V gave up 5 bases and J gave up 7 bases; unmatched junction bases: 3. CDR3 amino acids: CASSNGLAGTQYF. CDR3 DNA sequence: TGTGCCAGCAGCAACGGACTAGCGGGGACCCAGTACTTC.

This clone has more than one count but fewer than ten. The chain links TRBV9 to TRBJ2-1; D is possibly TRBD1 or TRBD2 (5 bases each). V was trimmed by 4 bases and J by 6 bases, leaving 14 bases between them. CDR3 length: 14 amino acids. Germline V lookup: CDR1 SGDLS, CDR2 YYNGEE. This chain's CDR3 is CASSSPGRFNEQFF. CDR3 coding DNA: TGTGCCAGCAGCTCCCCGGGACGGTTCAATGAGCAGTTCTTC.

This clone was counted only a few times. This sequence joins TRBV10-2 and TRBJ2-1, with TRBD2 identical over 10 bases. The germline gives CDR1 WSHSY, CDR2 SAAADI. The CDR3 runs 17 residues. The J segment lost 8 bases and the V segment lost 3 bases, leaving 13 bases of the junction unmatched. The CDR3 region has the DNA TGCGCCAGCAGTGATCCGCATCGTACAACTAGCGGGGATGAGCAGTTCTTC. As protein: CASSDPHRTTSGDEQFF.

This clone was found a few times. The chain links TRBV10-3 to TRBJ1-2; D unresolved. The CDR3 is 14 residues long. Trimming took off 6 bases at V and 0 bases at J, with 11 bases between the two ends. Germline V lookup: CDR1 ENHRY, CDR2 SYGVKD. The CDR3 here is CAISPRSTNYGYTF. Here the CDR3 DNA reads TGTGCCATCAGCCCCAGAAGCACTAACTATGGCTACACCTTC.

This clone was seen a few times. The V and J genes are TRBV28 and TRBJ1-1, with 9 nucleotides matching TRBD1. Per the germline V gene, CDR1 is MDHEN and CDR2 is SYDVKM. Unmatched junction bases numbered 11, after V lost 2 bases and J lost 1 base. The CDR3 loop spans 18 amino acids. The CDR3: CASSLGYGQGRWNTEAFF. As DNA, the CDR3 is TGTGCCAGCAGTTTAGGGTACGGACAGGGGCGATGGAACACTGAAGCTTTCTTT.

CDR3 residues: CASSAPRLVSSYEQYF. The DNA for the CDR3 is TGTGCCAGCAGTGCACCGAGACTAGTGAGCTCCTACGAGCAGTACTTC. The chain joins TRBV28 to TRBJ2-7; D is perhaps TRBD2 (6 bases). The CDR3 runs 16 residues. Germline CDR1 is MDHEN and CDR2 is SYDVKM. V shed 5 bases and J shed 0 bases, with 17 bases lying between them.

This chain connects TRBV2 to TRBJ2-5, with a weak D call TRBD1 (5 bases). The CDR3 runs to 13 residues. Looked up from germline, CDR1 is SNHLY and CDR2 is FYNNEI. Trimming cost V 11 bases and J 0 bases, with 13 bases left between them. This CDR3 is CAFTRTYQETQYF. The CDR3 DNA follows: TGTGCCTTCACACGGACATACCAAGAGACCCAGTACTTC.